The 4 T cell receptor beta chains presented below share a single source sample, sequenced in a study of Graves' ophthalmopathy and Graves' hyperthyroidism. Amplified TCR beta CDR3 regions were obtained using RNA transcripts as template. The library came from an HTBI-primed first-round RT-PCR and a second-round multiplex PCR. TCRdb re-derived calls from the multiplex PCR reads in MiXCR, one entry per CDR3 protein. The sample carries hundreds of thousands of distinct CDR3 sequences, 45% recorded once. Input material: peripheral blood. These receptors were collected from an adult man with Graves' ophthalmopathy.

A remark on this clonotype: A much more abundant neighbour one base away suggests this may be a read error. This chain uses TRBV29-1 with TRBJ1-2; 7 bases match TRBD1. Per germline, CDR1 SQVTM and CDR2 ANQGSEA. After removal of 7 bases from V and 5 bases from J, the junction contained 4 bases not matched to a gene. The CDR3 covers 11 residues. CDR3 sequence (DNA): TGCAGCGCTGGACAGGAGTATGGCTACACCTTC. Translation gives CSAGQEYGYTF.

V and J are TRBV24-1 and TRBJ1-1; D possibly corresponds to TRBD1 (5 bases). This CDR3 is 13 amino acids long. V gave up 12 bases and J gave up 0 bases, with 13 bases separating them. Germline V gives CDR1 KGHDR, CDR2 SFDVKD. The CDR3 is CAWSQGVNTEAFF. The CDR3 DNA is TGTGCCTGGAGTCAGGGAGTGAACACTGAAGCTTTCTTT.

The sample holds a few counts of this clonotype. V is TRBV12-3 or TRBV12-4 and J is TRBJ2-2; D gene unclear. The V end was cut by 6 bases, the J end by 2 bases, with 16 bases between. This CDR3 is 16 amino acids long. This chain's CDR3 is CASSHISGVNTGELFF. CDR3 nucleotide sequence: TGTGCCAGCAGCCACATTTCCGGAGTTAACACCGGGGAGCTGTTTTTT.

In this sample, this clonotype turned up a few times. The chain carries TRBV7-8 and TRBJ1-1; 9 nucleotides line up with TRBD1. The CDR3 extends over 16 amino acids. Germline CDR1 and CDR2: SGHVS and FQNEAQ. V shed 6 bases and J 1 base; nucleotides not matched to a gene: 9. CDR3 in amino acids: CASSYNRGPRNTEAFF. The CDR3 region has the DNA TGTGCCAGCAGTTATAACAGGGGGCCGAGGAACACTGAAGCTTTCTTT.